The 31 T cell receptor beta chains below all came from one sample that was sequenced in a study of cytomegalovirus exposure and HLA in healthy donors. The assay was immunoSEQ multiplex PCR, and TCRdb's table has in-frame clones only and misses some. This table holds approximately 200,000 clones, 80% to 85% found once. The material sequenced was PBMCs. The source is a woman aged 30 to 39 in good health and CMV-seronegative.

V and J are TRBV19 and TRBJ2-1; D is uncertain. The CDR3 runs to 15 residues. Germline V gives CDR1 LNHDA, CDR2 SQIVND (reference sequence). Trimming left V 3 bases short and J 3 bases short, with 12 bases between. CDR3 DNA: TGTGCCAGTAGTATTCAACTTATTGTCTACAATGAGCAGTTCTTC. Its translation: CASSIQLIVYNEQFF.

The genes are TRBV27 and TRBJ2-7, with D perhaps TRBD1 (5 bases). Germline V CDR1 and CDR2: MNHEY, SMNVEV (reference sequence). The CDR3 covers 13 residues. Trimming stripped 4 bases from V and 1 base from J, with 8 bases between. CDR3 amino acids: CASSWTRSYEQYF. The CDR3 nucleotides are TGTGCCAGCAGTTGGACAAGATCCTACGAGCAGTACTTC.

This chain uses TRBV5-1 with TRBJ2-7; 14 bases match TRBD2. After removal of 3 bases from V and 7 bases from J, the junction contained 12 bases not matched to a gene. This CDR3 has 17 amino acids. Germline CDR1 reads SGHRS; CDR2 reads YFSETQ. The DNA of the CDR3 is TGCGCCAGCAGCTCAGGGACTAGCGGGAGTAAATCGGAAGAGCAGTACTTC. This translates into CASSSGTSGSKSEEQYF.

V and J are TRBV7-9 and TRBJ1-2, with D possibly matching TRBD1 (6 bases). Germline CDR1 and CDR2: SEHNR and FQNEAQ (reference sequence). This CDR3 comprises 16 residues. Trimming removed 4 bases from V and 8 bases from J, with 23 bases in between. The CDR3 here is CASSSQGPLYPVGYTF. The CDR3 bases are TGTGCCAGCAGCTCTCAGGGGCCCCTATATCCCGTCGGCTACACCTTC.

The gene calls are TRBV6-6 and TRBJ1-6; 11 bases line up with TRBD1. V was pared by 9 bases and J by 10 bases, with 8 bases of the junction left unmatched. The CDR3 totals 14 residues. Germline CDR1 reads MNHNY; CDR2 reads SVGAGI (reference sequence). The CDR3 DNA is TGTGCCAGTGAGGACAGGGGGCAACGGTCACCCCTCCACTTT. Amino acids: CASEDRGQRSPLHF.

V usage is TRBV18 and J usage is TRBJ1-5, with D tentatively TRBD1 (6 bases). Between the trimmed V and J ends, which lost 0 bases and 9 bases, there was a span of 15 bases. The CDR3 is made up of 15 amino acids. Germline V lookup: CDR1 KGHSH, CDR2 LQKENI. The CDR3 reads CASSPPGQSIRPQHF. The DNA for the CDR3 is TGTGCCAGCTCACCACCAGGACAGTCAATCAGGCCCCAGCATTTT.

This chain connects TRBV14 to TRBJ2-3, with D possibly matching TRBD1 (6 bases). Germline loops: CDR1 SGHDN, CDR2 FVKESK. V was clipped by 1 base and J by 3 bases, with 14 bases between them. The CDR3 extends over 16 amino acids. CDR3: CASSQVPRGITDTQYF. The CDR3 DNA follows: TGTGCCAGCAGCCAAGTCCCCAGGGGCATAACAGATACGCAGTATTTT.

The chain joins TRBV10-3 to TRBJ2-7; TRBD1 agrees at 7 bases. The J segment lost 0 bases and the V segment lost 6 bases, leaving 5 bases of the junction unmatched. The CDR3 length is 14 residues. Germline V gene lookup returns CDR1 ENHRY and CDR2 SYGVKD. The CDR3 reads CAIRGTANSYEQYF. Written as DNA, the CDR3 is TGTGCCATCAGGGGGACAGCCAACTCCTACGAGCAGTACTTC.

To note about this clone: Other DNA sequences of this sample code for an identical CDR3. The rearrangement joins TRBV29-1 to TRBJ1-1, with D possibly being TRBD1 (5 bases). The CDR3 spans 12 residues. V was shortened by 4 bases and J by 1 base, with 7 bases between the two germline ends. Germline CDR1 and CDR2: SQVTM and ANQGSEA. The CDR3 bases are TGCAGCGTTGTGGGGGGGAACACTGAAGCTTTCTTT. The encoded protein is CSVVGGNTEAFF.

The genes are TRBV5-6 and TRBJ1-6; a possible D gene is TRBD1 (5 bases). The V and J ends lost 2 bases and 7 bases respectively, with 13 bases between them. Germline lookup yields CDR1 SGHDT and CDR2 YYEEEE. The CDR3 is 15 residues long. The CDR3 is CASSFPPGENSPLHF. The DNA of the CDR3 is TGTGCCAGCAGCTTCCCCCCGGGGGAAAATTCACCCCTCCACTTT.

J is TRBJ1-2 and V is TRBV19; no clear D gene. V lost 5 bases and J lost 1, with 8 bases in between. The CDR3 totals 13 residues. The V gene's germline CDR1 is LNHDA and CDR2 SQIVND (reference sequence). The CDR3 DNA sequence: TGTGCCAGTAGTCCGGGGTATAACTATGGCTACACCTTC. This codes for CASSPGYNYGYTF.

J is TRBJ1-1 and V is TRBV5-1; no clear D. This CDR3 spans 12 amino acids. V was pared by 4 bases and J by 8 bases, with 12 bases between. Germline V lookup: CDR1 SGHRS, CDR2 YFSETQ. The CDR3: CASSEGLSEAFF. The DNA for the CDR3 is TGCGCCAGCAGCGAAGGACTATCAGAAGCTTTCTTT.

The J gene is TRBJ2-7, the V gene TRBV6-1; 7 positions match TRBD1. CDR3 size: 14 residues. Per the germline V gene, CDR1 is MNHNS and CDR2 is SASEGT. Germline trimming cut 5 bases from V and 2 bases from J; bases unmatched to any gene: 6. Written as DNA, the CDR3 is TGTGCCAGCAGTTCTCAGACAGGGACCTACGAGCAGTACTTC. Translating it yields CASSSQTGTYEQYF.

The J gene is TRBJ1-2, the V gene TRBV28; 7 bases align to TRBD1. Unmatched junction bases numbered 3, after V lost 6 bases and J lost 2 bases. This CDR3 spans 13 amino acids. Per germline, CDR1 MDHEN and CDR2 SYDVKM. In nucleotides, the CDR3 is TGTGCCAGCAGACAGGGACAGAACTATGGCTACACCTTC. Translation gives CASRQGQNYGYTF.

The J gene is TRBJ1-1, the V gene TRBV11-2; D uncertain. The CDR3 totals 14 residues. Germline V gene sequence: CDR1 SGHAT, CDR2 FQNNGV. V lost 5 bases, J lost 2 bases, and 12 bases lay in between. The chain's CDR3 is CASSERGRNTEAFF. The CDR3 nucleotides read TGTGCCAGCAGCGAACGTGGGAGAAACACTGAAGCTTTCTTT.

The rearrangement uses TRBV11-2 and TRBJ2-7, with D unclear. Germline CDR1 SGHAT, CDR2 FQNNGV. The length of the CDR3 is 14 residues. V dropped 5 bases and J dropped 5 bases, with 16 bases sitting between them. Written as DNA, the CDR3 is TGTGCCAGCAGCCCGCCGAGTCCCCCCAACGAGCAGTACTTC. It is translated as CASSPPSPPNEQYF.

This clone has just one count. The chain links TRBV5-1 to TRBJ2-7; 8 bases are shared with TRBD1. With 4 bases clipped from V and 7 bases from J, the junction kept 13 bases outside the gene matches. This CDR3 has 15 amino acids. Germline V lookup: CDR1 SGHRS, CDR2 YFSETQ. CDR3 DNA: TGCGCCAGCAGCGCAGGACAGGGACCCCTGTGGGAGCAGTACTTC. Translation gives CASSAGQGPLWEQYF.

The V gene is TRBV28, the J gene TRBJ2-4; 8 nucleotides align to TRBD2. The CDR3 is made up of 15 amino acids. The trim removed 10 bases at V and 6 bases at J, leaving 14 bases unmatched. Germline V CDR1 and CDR2: MDHEN, SYDVKM. The CDR3 spells CATQPGGGPLNIQYF. The CDR3 DNA reads as TGTGCCACCCAACCGGGCGGGGGGCCCCTAAACATTCAGTACTTC.

The chain links TRBV7-3 to TRBJ2-1; 8 nucleotides match TRBD2. Germline V gives CDR1 SGHTA, CDR2 FQGTGA. With V trimmed by 6 bases and J by 0 bases, 19 bases remained unmatched. The CDR3 loop spans 20 amino acids. This chain's CDR3 is CASSPGAGGPLLRSYNEQFF. The CDR3 DNA follows: TGTGCCAGCAGTCCAGGCGCGGGGGGCCCCCTACTCCGCTCCTACAATGAGCAGTTCTTC.

This chain uses TRBV7-2 with TRBJ2-7; 13 bases are a match to TRBD2. V shed 5 bases, J shed 5 bases, and the junction held 6 bases outside the gene matches. The CDR3 length is 15 residues. From germline, CDR1 is SGHTA and CDR2 FQGNSA. The CDR3 DNA reads as TGTGCCAGCAGCCTGACTAGCGGGGGGCAGAACGAGCAGTACTTC. As protein: CASSLTSGGQNEQYF.

The chain joins TRBV7-2 to TRBJ2-7; the match to TRBD2 covers 9 bases. The CDR3 runs 14 residues. Germline V gene sequence: CDR1 SGHTA, CDR2 FQGNSA. The trim removed 3 bases at V and 1 base at J, leaving 1 base unmatched. The CDR3 nucleotides are TGTGCCAGCAGCTTTAGCGGGGGATCCTACGAGCAGTACTTC. Translating it yields CASSFSGGSYEQYF.

This clone was found a few times. The chain couples TRBV11-2 to TRBJ2-7; D unclear. Germline V CDR1 and CDR2: SGHAT, FQNNGV. V was clipped by 1 base and J by 12 bases, with 16 bases between them. The CDR3 loop spans 13 amino acids. The CDR3 DNA follows: TGTGCCAGCAGCTTAGTCGGTGGCAATGGGCGGTACTTC. Translation gives CASSLVGGNGRYF.

The chain recombines TRBV28 with TRBJ2-7, with 8 bases fitting TRBD1. Germline V gene sequence: CDR1 MDHEN, CDR2 SYDVKM. The CDR3 spans 14 residues. Losses at the gene ends were 2 bases for V and 5 bases for J; bases not matched to a gene: 5. The chain's CDR3 is CASSLRTGINEQYF. CDR3 nucleotides: TGTGCCAGCAGTTTAAGGACAGGGATCAACGAGCAGTACTTC.

This rearrangement joins TRBV19 to TRBJ2-7; 7 bases line up with TRBD1. Germline CDR1 reads LNHDA; CDR2 reads SQIVND (reference sequence). The CDR3 spans 15 residues. Trimming removed 5 bases from V and 3 bases from J; junction bases left unmatched: 10. The CDR3 sequence is CASSLGQVLFYEQYF. In DNA, the CDR3 is TGTGCCAGTAGTCTAGGACAGGTCCTATTCTACGAGCAGTACTTC. Filled out from reference TRBV19 and TRBJ2-7, the complete variable domain reads DGGITQSPKYLFRKEGQNVTLSCEQNLNHDAMYWYRQDPGQGLRLIYYSQIVNDFQKGDIAEGYSVSREKKESFPLTVTSAQKNPTAFYLCASSLGQVLFYEQYFGPGTRLTVT.

The rearrangement joins TRBV5-6 to TRBJ1-2; a weak D match, TRBD1 (6 bases). There are 15 residues in the CDR3. Germline CDR1 and CDR2: SGHDT and YYEEEE. V was pared by 4 bases and J by 0 bases, with 13 bases between. The CDR3 protein is CASSDGQLTNYGYTF. CDR3 sequence (DNA): TGTGCCAGCAGCGACGGACAGCTTACTAACTATGGCTACACCTTC.

The chain joins TRBV19 to TRBJ2-3; 7 nucleotides line up with TRBD2. The CDR3 length is 16 residues. With V trimmed by 8 bases and J by 0 bases, 11 bases remained unmatched. Germline V gene lookup returns CDR1 LNHDA and CDR2 SQIVND (reference sequence). The CDR3 DNA reads TGTGCCAGTCAAAGCGGGACCCCGTTAAGCACAGATACGCAGTATTTT. Protein sequence: CASQSGTPLSTDTQYF.

The rearrangement uses TRBV7-2 and TRBJ2-1, with 12 bases identical to TRBD1. This CDR3 is 16 amino acids long. CDR1 is SGHTA and CDR2 is FQGNSA in the germline V gene. The junction had 2 bases not matched to a gene; V was cut back by 0 bases and J by 5 bases. CDR3 in DNA: TGTGCCAGCAGCTTAGCGGGACAGGGGGCTAACAATGAGCAGTTCTTC. Amino acids: CASSLAGQGANNEQFF. The complete variable domain, with remaining parts taken from reference TRBV7-2 and TRBJ2-1, reads GAGVSQSPSNKVTEKGKDVELRCDPISGHTALYWYRQSLGQGLEFLIYFQGNSAPDKSGLPSDRFSAERTGGSVSTLTIQRTQQEDSAVYLCASSLAGQGANNEQFFGPGTRLTVL.

This clone has only a few counts. V is TRBV6-1 and J is TRBJ1-2, with no clear D. There are 12 residues in the CDR3. V was cut by 7 bases and J by 4 bases, with 10 bases left in between. Per the germline V gene, CDR1 is MNHNS and CDR2 is SASEGT. The CDR3 DNA is TGTGCCAGCACAGTATCAATCTATGGCTACACCTTC. As protein: CASTVSIYGYTF.

Worth noting for this clone: The sample holds other DNA sequences that translate to the same CDR3. This chain joins TRBV5-5 and TRBJ2-7; possibly TRBD1 for D (6 bases). V shed 2 bases and J shed 5 bases, with 8 bases lying between them. CDR3 length equals 12 residues. From germline, CDR1 is SGHKS and CDR2 YYEKEE (reference sequence). Here the CDR3 DNA reads TGTGCCAGCAGCTTTACAGGGAACGAGCAGTACTTC. Translating it yields CASSFTGNEQYF.

J is TRBJ2-7 and V is TRBV5-8; 7 bases map to TRBD1. Germline lookup yields CDR1 SGHTS and CDR2 YDEGEE. J gave up 2 bases and V 0 bases, and 2 bases lay outside the gene matches. This CDR3 has 14 amino acids. In DNA, the CDR3 is TGTGCCAGCAGCTTGGGACAGGGTCCCTACGAGCAGTACTTC. It yields the protein CASSLGQGPYEQYF.

The chain has TRBV5-4 and TRBJ2-1; no firm D call. V was clipped by 0 bases and J by 4 bases, with 11 bases between them. This CDR3 comprises 15 residues. Germline V gene lookup returns CDR1 SGHNT and CDR2 YYREEE (reference sequence). For the CDR3, the DNA is TGTGCCAGCAGCTTGGGTGACTCCATATACAATGAGCAGTTCTTC. Protein product: CASSLGDSIYNEQFF.